A single sample is the source of the 30 T cell receptor beta chains below, sequenced in a study of blood T cell repertoires in COVID-19. This table comes from immunoSEQ multiplex PCR, and its TCRdb copy is limited to in-frame clones, with some not included. Among some 150,000 clones listed, less than 90% were seen once. Material: PBMCs or T cells enriched from blood (not recorded which). These TCRs come from a woman aged 45-65 years who had been exposed to COVID-19.

V gene TRBV7-3 combines with J gene TRBJ2-3; D is ambiguous. Germline lookup yields CDR1 SGHTA and CDR2 FQGTGA. With 5 bases removed from V and 5 bases from J, the gap between germline ends came to 11 bases. The CDR3 runs 13 residues. For the CDR3, the DNA is TGTGCCAGCAGCAAACGAGAGAAAGATACGCAGTATTTT. This codes for CASSKREKDTQYF. The full variable domain, completed using reference TRBV7-3 and TRBJ2-3, is GAGVSQTPSNKVTEKGKYVELRCDPISGHTALYWYRQSLGQGPEFLIYFQGTGAADDSGLPNDRFFAVRPEGSVSTLKIQRTERGDSAVYLCASSKREKDTQYFGPGTRLTVL.

V gene TRBV14 combines with J gene TRBJ2-3, with unresolved D. Trimming cost V 1 base and J 0 bases, with 2 bases left between them. Germline loops: CDR1 SGHDN, CDR2 FVKESK. The CDR3 has 13 residues. For the CDR3, the DNA is TGTGCCAGCAGCCAAGCGAGCACAGATACGCAGTATTTT. As protein: CASSQASTDTQYF.

The rearrangement uses TRBV19 and TRBJ1-5; maybe TRBD1 (6 bases). The germline V gene encodes CDR1 LNHDA and CDR2 SQIVND (reference sequence). The CDR3 totals 13 residues. V gave up 7 bases and J gave up 5 bases, with 12 bases separating them. The DNA of the CDR3 is TGTGCCAGTAAGGTACCAGGGGATCAGCCCCAGCATTTT. Translated: CASKVPGDQPQHF.

The V gene is TRBV7-9, the J gene TRBJ1-2; D gene unclear. The CDR3 spans 13 residues. Germline V gene lookup returns CDR1 SEHNR and CDR2 FQNEAQ (reference sequence). Trimming removed 2 bases from V and 1 base from J, with 5 bases in between. CDR3 protein: CASSLQDNYGYTF. In DNA form, the CDR3 reads TGTGCCAGCAGCTTACAGGATAACTATGGCTACACCTTC.

The rearrangement links TRBV19 to TRBJ1-5, with a weak D call TRBD1 (5 bases). Per the germline V gene, CDR1 is LNHDA and CDR2 is SQIVND (reference sequence). The CDR3 loop spans 15 amino acids. With 4 bases removed from V and 1 base from J, the gap between germline ends came to 11 bases. Here the CDR3 DNA reads TGTGCCAGTAGTAAGGACCGGGGGAGCAATCAGCCCCAGCATTTT. Amino acids: CASSKDRGSNQPQHF.

This chain links TRBV30 with TRBJ2-1; 7 positions agree with TRBD2. This CDR3 is built from 16 residues. Trimming at V came to 2 bases and at J to 6 bases, leaving 13 bases not matched to a gene. Germline V gene data show CDR1 as GTSNPN and CDR2 as SVGIG (reference sequence). CDR3 coding DNA: TGTGCCTGGAGTCCCACCCGGACTAGGCTAGGCAATGAGCAGTTCTTC. It codes for CAWSPTRTRLGNEQFF.

This chain joins TRBV13 and TRBJ1-6; D not resolved. Germline CDR1 and CDR2: PRHDT and FYEKMQ (reference sequence). CDR3 length equals 15 residues. The V gene lost 5 bases and the J gene lost 10 bases, with 18 bases spanning the gap. The DNA of the CDR3 is TGTGCCAGCAGCACCCGAGGGTTAGTTAGCTCACCCCTCCACTTT. This encodes CASSTRGLVSSPLHF.

The chain joins TRBV5-1 to TRBJ2-1; 11 bases line up with TRBD2. Per germline, CDR1 SGHRS and CDR2 YFSETQ. This CDR3 has 16 amino acids. V shed 0 bases, J shed 6 bases, and the junction held 5 bases outside the gene matches. The CDR3: CASSLGLAGPPNEQFF. CDR3 in DNA: TGCGCCAGCAGCTTGGGACTAGCGGGGCCCCCCAATGAGCAGTTCTTC.

V gene TRBV7-2 combines with J gene TRBJ1-5; D is possibly TRBD1 (6 bases). Germline CDR1 reads SGHTA; CDR2 reads FQGNSA. The V and J ends lost 5 bases and 2 bases respectively, with 16 bases between them. The CDR3 runs to 16 residues. CDR3 amino acids: CASSALTGSGNQPQHF. Here the CDR3 DNA reads TGTGCCAGCAGCGCACTCACAGGGTCCGGCAATCAGCCCCAGCATTTT.

The chain joins TRBV5-6 to TRBJ1-2; D is uncertain. The germline V gene encodes CDR1 SGHDT and CDR2 YYEEEE. The CDR3 covers 11 residues. The V end was cut by 3 bases, the J end by 8 bases, with 8 bases between. The CDR3 DNA reads as TGTGCCAGCAGCTCTCCCAGGGGCTACACCTTC. Protein sequence: CASSSPRGYTF.

The chain has TRBV27 and TRBJ2-2; D is possibly TRBD1 (5 bases). The V and J ends lost 2 bases and 7 bases respectively, with 5 bases between them. Germline-derived CDR1 and CDR2 are MNHEY and SMNVEV (reference sequence). The CDR3 is 12 residues long. The CDR3 DNA reads TGTGCCAGCAGTTTAAGGGGCGGGGAGCTGTTTTTT. Its protein product is CASSLRGGELFF.

The chain is built from TRBV7-2 and TRBJ2-3, with TRBD2 as a possible D gene (6 bases). The V and J ends lost 0 bases and 0 bases respectively, with 10 bases between them. Germline V gives CDR1 SGHTA, CDR2 FQGNSA. This CDR3 comprises 16 residues. This CDR3 reads CASSLAQRASTDTQYF. In DNA, the CDR3 is TGTGCCAGCAGCTTAGCTCAGCGGGCGAGCACAGATACGCAGTATTTT. Full variable domain (rest looked up from reference TRBV7-2 and TRBJ2-3): GAGVSQSPSNKVTEKGKDVELRCDPISGHTALYWYRQSLGQGLEFLIYFQGNSAPDKSGLPSDRFSAERTGGSVSTLTIQRTQQEDSAVYLCASSLAQRASTDTQYFGPGTRLTVL.

The chain combines TRBV2 with TRBJ1-2; 7 nucleotides line up with TRBD1. Trimming took 7 bases from V and 4 from J; bases not matched to a gene: 6. The CDR3 has 13 residues. Germline V gene lookup returns CDR1 SNHLY and CDR2 FYNNEI. This CDR3 reads CASKTGLGYGYTF. The CDR3 region has the DNA TGTGCCAGCAAGACAGGGCTGGGCTATGGCTACACCTTC. The variable domain in full, with the rest retrieved from reference TRBV2 and TRBJ1-2, is EPEVTQTPSHQVTQMGQEVILRCVPISNHLYFYWYRQILGQKVEFLVSFYNNEISEKSEIFDDQFSVERPDGSNFTLKIRSTKLEDSAMYFCASKTGLGYGYTFGSGTRLTVV.

The chain links TRBV15 to TRBJ1-1, with 8 bases that match TRBD1. Germline assignment: CDR1 LNHNV and CDR2 YYDKDF (reference sequence). V lost 0 bases and J lost 3; bases outside the gene matches: 9. The CDR3 is made up of 17 amino acids. The CDR3 nucleotides read TGTGCCACCAGCAGAGATCAGGGGGCCGGATTATACACTGAAGCTTTCTTT. The encoded protein is CATSRDQGAGLYTEAFF.

A note on this clone: Other DNA sequences in this specimen translate into the identical CDR3. This chain's CDR3 is CASSLARDTGELFF. For the CDR3, the DNA is TGTGCCAGCAGCTTAGCTCGGGACACCGGGGAGCTGTTTTTT. The genes are TRBV7-9 and TRBJ2-2; D is unresolved. Germline V gene lookup returns CDR1 SEHNR and CDR2 FQNEAQ (reference sequence). The CDR3 is 14 amino acids. Trimming left V 0 bases short and J 3 bases short, with 5 bases between.

This clone showed up just once. This rearrangement joins TRBV5-1 to TRBJ2-3; D is undetermined. Trimming pared 0 bases from V and 1 base from J, leaving 6 bases between. The CDR3 runs to 14 residues. CDR1 and CDR2 (germline): SGHRS, YFSETQ. The CDR3 sequence is CASSLDLGTDTQYF. In DNA form, the CDR3 reads TGCGCCAGCAGCTTGGATCTTGGCACAGATACGCAGTATTTT.

This chain uses TRBV9 with TRBJ1-2, with 7 positions matching TRBD1. The CDR3 covers 14 residues. Germline-derived CDR1 and CDR2 are SGDLS and YYNGEE. Trimming took 0 bases from V and 3 from J; bases not matched to a gene: 2. CDR3 sequence: CASSVAGGDYGYTF. The CDR3 DNA reads as TGTGCCAGCAGCGTAGCAGGGGGAGACTATGGCTACACCTTC.

J is TRBJ1-2 and V is TRBV10-3; no clear D gene. V lost 0 bases to trimming and J lost 2 bases, with 7 bases between them. The CDR3 is 14 residues long. In germline, CDR1 is ENHRY, CDR2 SYGVKD. CDR3 nucleotides: TGTGCCATCAGTGAGTCGACGGAGAACTATGGCTACACCTTC. This codes for CAISESTENYGYTF.

The rearrangement joins TRBV19 to TRBJ2-7; 10 nucleotides agree with TRBD2. The CDR3 length is 17 residues. CDR1 is LNHDA, CDR2 SQIVND, per germline (reference sequence). V gave up 4 bases and J gave up 3 bases; unmatched junction bases: 12. This chain's CDR3 is CASSKDPSGSSVYEQYF. The CDR3 DNA reads TGTGCCAGTAGTAAGGATCCTAGCGGGAGTAGCGTCTACGAGCAGTACTTC. Full variable domain (rest looked up from reference TRBV19 and TRBJ2-7): DGGITQSPKYLFRKEGQNVTLSCEQNLNHDAMYWYRQDPGQGLRLIYYSQIVNDFQKGDIAEGYSVSREKKESFPLTVTSAQKNPTAFYLCASSKDPSGSSVYEQYFGPGTRLTVT.

For this clone: One end of the junction varies from germline; a read error may be responsible. The rearrangement links TRBV7-7 to TRBJ2-2; the match to TRBD2 covers 12 bases. The CDR3 runs 19 residues. Germline CDR1 SSHAT, CDR2 FNYEAQ (reference sequence). This CDR3 is CASSPGQLAGGPNTGELFF. DNA of the CDR3: TGTGCTAGCAGCCCGGGACAACTAGCGGGGGGCCCTAACACCGGGGAGCTGTTTTTT.

This clone occurred a few times. The gene calls are TRBV28 and TRBJ1-2; TRBD1 aligns across 8 bases. The germline V gene has CDR1 MDHEN and CDR2 SYDVKM. The CDR3 covers 15 residues. With V trimmed by 2 bases and J by 7 bases, 9 bases remained unmatched. The CDR3 DNA is TGTGCCAGCAGTTTACCTTTTTTAGGACAGGGTGGCTACACCTTC. Protein: CASSLPFLGQGGYTF.

The chain carries TRBV7-9 and TRBJ1-1; 11 nucleotides match TRBD1. Germline lookup yields CDR1 SEHNR and CDR2 FQNEAQ (reference sequence). J was trimmed by 4 bases and V by 7 bases; bases with no gene match: 8. The CDR3 totals 15 residues. The CDR3 is CASTRPGTGGTEAFF. The CDR3 DNA reads as TGTGCCAGCACAAGGCCCGGGACAGGGGGCACTGAAGCTTTCTTT.

The V gene is TRBV29-1, the J gene TRBJ1-2; TRBD1 matches 9 bases. V trimming: 7 bases; J trimming: 8 bases; junction bases outside the gene matches: 8. CDR1 is SQVTM, CDR2 ANQGSEA, per germline. CDR3 length: 12 residues. The CDR3 coding sequence is TGCAGCGCCCCCGGGACAGGGAGCGGCTACACCTTC. The encoded protein is CSAPGTGSGYTF.

The chain recombines TRBV19 with TRBJ1-5; 10 bases match TRBD1. V trimming: 3 bases; J trimming: 2 bases; junction bases outside the gene matches: 7. Germline V gene data show CDR1 as LNHDA and CDR2 as SQIVND (reference sequence). This CDR3 is 17 amino acids long. The CDR3 bases are TGTGCCAGTAGTATCTTGACAGGGGGCATGGGCAATCAGCCCCAGCATTTT. This translates into CASSILTGGMGNQPQHF.

This sequence joins TRBV4-3 and TRBJ2-5, with 9 nucleotides matching TRBD2. Trimming removed 1 base from V and 4 bases from J; junction bases left unmatched: 4. The CDR3 contains 15 residues. The germline CDR1 and CDR2 sequences are LGHNA and YSLEER. The CDR3 bases are TGCGCCAGCAGCCAAGCTAGCGGGGTAGGAGAGACCCAGTACTTC. Amino acid sequence: CASSQASGVGETQYF.

This clone appeared a few times. This chain uses TRBV9 with TRBJ2-1; D may be TRBD2 (6 bases). In germline, CDR1 is SGDLS, CDR2 YYNGEE. V was cut by 1 base and J by 0 bases, with 14 bases left in between. CDR3 length: 17 amino acids. This chain's CDR3 is CASSVTAGRGSYNEQFF. CDR3 nucleotides: TGTGCCAGCAGCGTAACGGCGGGACGGGGCTCCTACAATGAGCAGTTCTTC.

The chain recombines TRBV27 with TRBJ1-4; 9 nucleotides align to TRBD1. With 8 bases clipped from V and 5 bases from J, the junction kept 6 bases outside the gene matches. CDR3 length: 14 amino acids. Germline V CDR1 and CDR2: MNHEY, SMNVEV (reference sequence). This CDR3 reads CASRTGTGNEKLFF. The CDR3 nucleotides read TGTGCCAGCCGCACCGGGACAGGGAATGAAAAACTGTTTTTT.

The V call is TRBV19, the J call TRBJ1-2; the D is unclear. Trimming shortened V by 5 bases and J by 4 bases, and 11 bases separated the two germline ends. This CDR3 is built from 13 residues. From germline, CDR1 is LNHDA and CDR2 SQIVND (reference sequence). CDR3 sequence (DNA): TGTGCCAGTAGTGACATCGGAACCTATGGCTACACCTTC. It encodes CASSDIGTYGYTF.

The chain has TRBV19 and TRBJ1-4, with a weak D call TRBD1 (6 bases). This CDR3 comprises 16 residues. V was shortened by 5 bases and J by 4 bases, with 17 bases between the two germline ends. CDR1 LNHDA and CDR2 SQIVND come from the germline V gene (reference sequence). The CDR3 sequence is CASSPRTELHNEKLFF. The CDR3 DNA follows: TGTGCCAGTAGTCCCCGGACAGAGCTGCATAATGAAAAACTGTTTTTT. The whole variable domain, filled in from reference TRBV19 and TRBJ1-4, reads DGGITQSPKYLFRKEGQNVTLSCEQNLNHDAMYWYRQDPGQGLRLIYYSQIVNDFQKGDIAEGYSVSREKKESFPLTVTSAQKNPTAFYLCASSPRTELHNEKLFFGSGTQLSVL.

This chain links TRBV15 with TRBJ2-7; D is unclear. This CDR3 contains 14 residues. The V end lost 0 bases, the J end lost 3 bases, and 9 bases lay between the germline ends. Germline V gene lookup returns CDR1 LNHNV and CDR2 YYDKDF (reference sequence). CDR3 bases: TGTGCCACCAGCAGAGATCGCCGAGGCTACGAGCAGTACTTC. Protein product: CATSRDRRGYEQYF.